A single sample gave rise to the 14 T cell receptor beta chains below, sequenced in a study of cytomegalovirus exposure and HLA in healthy donors. Primers: 60 Vbeta forward and 13 Jbeta reverse. Here immunoSEQ multiplex PCR was the method, and the copy in TCRdb shows in-frame clones only, minus some. The table records about 170,000 clones, around four fifths of them present only once. Sequenced: PBMCs. These receptors originate from a female donor in good health and CMV-seronegative.

The chain links TRBV5-1 to TRBJ1-5; D remains unclear. Trimming left V 2 bases short and J 1 base short, with 10 bases between. The V gene's germline CDR1 is SGHRS and CDR2 YFSETQ. CDR3 length equals 15 residues. CDR3 nucleotide sequence: TGCGCCAGCAGCTTCGGGGAAACGAGCAATCAGCCCCAGCATTTT. Protein sequence: CASSFGETSNQPQHF.

This rearrangement joins TRBV12-5 to TRBJ2-2, with 8 bases identical to TRBD1. The CDR3 runs to 19 residues. J gave up 5 bases and V 0 bases, and 14 bases lay outside the gene matches. The germline gives CDR1 LGHNT, CDR2 FRNRAP. CDR3 sequence: CASGLVLFQGAKRTGELFF. The CDR3 DNA reads as TGTGCTAGTGGTTTGGTTCTATTCCAGGGGGCCAAGAGGACCGGGGAGCTGTTTTTT.

This clone was seen just once. The rearrangement joins TRBV27 to TRBJ2-1, with 7 bases fitting TRBD1. The CDR3 totals 14 residues. CDR1 is MNHEY and CDR2 is SMNVEV in the germline V gene (reference sequence). After removal of 2 bases from V and 7 bases from J, the junction contained 5 bases not matched to a gene. DNA for the CDR3: TGTGCCAGCAGTTTAGGGACAGCCTTTAATGAGCAGTTCTTC. Translated: CASSLGTAFNEQFF.

This clone has just one count. The V and J genes are TRBV5-1 and TRBJ1-2; D gene ambiguous. The CDR3 has 15 residues. Germline V gene sequence: CDR1 SGHRS, CDR2 YFSETQ. The V end was cut by 4 bases, the J end by 8 bases, with 21 bases between. CDR3 region: CASSLPGPSSGGYTF. In nucleotides, the CDR3 is TGCGCCAGCAGCCTACCCGGGCCATCCTCGGGAGGCTACACCTTC.

The count of this clone is one. The rearrangement links TRBV4-1 to TRBJ2-1; the match to TRBD2 covers 7 bases. The CDR3 totals 18 residues. V was pared by 1 base and J by 1 base, with 10 bases of the junction left unmatched. CDR1 and CDR2 from the germline V gene are MGHRA and YSYEKL. The CDR3 region is CASSQAGSTSRSYNEQFF. DNA of the CDR3: TGCGCCAGCAGCCAAGCGGGATCGACTAGCCGGTCCTACAATGAGCAGTTCTTC.

This clone showed up just a few times. The chain joins TRBV19 to TRBJ2-7; D may be TRBD1 (5 bases). Germline CDR1 is LNHDA and CDR2 is SQIVND (reference sequence). The CDR3 is 15 residues long. V was pared by 3 bases and J by 4 bases, with 16 bases between. The CDR3 protein is CASSIDSQNLYEQYF. CDR3 sequence (DNA): TGTGCCAGTAGTATTGACAGCCAGAACTTATACGAGCAGTACTTC.

With regard to this clone: At one end the junction does not follow the germline gene, possibly because of a read error. The genes are TRBV4-1 and TRBJ2-5; TRBD2 agrees at 9 bases. There are 16 residues in the CDR3. Per the germline V gene, CDR1 is MGHRA and CDR2 is YSYEKL. The CDR3: CASSRGAGGAQGTQYF. In nucleotides, the CDR3 is TGCGCCAGCAGCCGAGGTGCGGGGGGGGCTCAAGGGACCCAGTACTTC.

The V gene is TRBV2, the J gene TRBJ2-1, with 7 bases matching TRBD2. The germline gives CDR1 SNHLY, CDR2 FYNNEI. This CDR3 has 14 residues. Trimming removed 8 bases from V and 4 bases from J; junction bases left unmatched: 8. The CDR3 loop reads CASVLADLYNEQFF. The CDR3 DNA reads as TGTGCCAGCGTTCTAGCGGACCTATACAATGAGCAGTTCTTC.

The chain links TRBV6-5 to TRBJ1-1, with TRBD1 identical over 8 bases. This CDR3 has 15 amino acids. Looked up from germline, CDR1 is MNHEY and CDR2 is SVGAGI. Germline trimming cut 4 bases from V and 3 bases from J; bases unmatched to any gene: 7. CDR3 protein: CASSSGAGGYTEAFF. The CDR3 coding sequence is TGTGCCAGCAGTTCTGGGGCAGGGGGCTACACTGAAGCTTTCTTT.

This clone was seen more than once but under ten times. This chain links TRBV18 with TRBJ1-3, with 10 nucleotides matching TRBD1. This CDR3 has 18 amino acids. The germline gives CDR1 KGHSH, CDR2 LQKENI. The trim removed 3 bases at V and 2 bases at J, leaving 10 bases unmatched. The CDR3 sequence is CASSPTRLGQGTGNTIYF. The CDR3 nucleotides are TGTGCCAGCTCACCCACCCGGTTGGGACAGGGGACTGGAAACACCATATATTTT.

This chain connects TRBV4-1 to TRBJ2-7; 8 bases fit TRBD2. CDR1 and CDR2 from the germline V gene are MGHRA and YSYEKL. The CDR3 contains 14 residues. Trimming took 4 bases from V and 6 from J; bases not matched to a gene: 8. The CDR3 sequence: CASSLTGLGAEQYF. CDR3 bases: TGCGCCAGCAGCCTTACGGGACTAGGGGCCGAGCAGTACTTC.

V gene TRBV7-2 combines with J gene TRBJ1-4; 8 bases fit TRBD1. The ends lost 5 bases at V and 8 bases at J; junction bases unmatched: 13. Germline assignment: CDR1 SGHTA and CDR2 FQGNSA. The CDR3 totals 16 residues. The DNA of the CDR3 is TGTGCCAGCAGCCCCCTCGGGACAGGTGCAAGGGAAAAACTGTTTTTT. Translating it yields CASSPLGTGAREKLFF. The variable domain in full, with the rest retrieved from reference TRBV7-2 and TRBJ1-4, is GAGVSQSPSNKVTEKGKDVELRCDPISGHTALYWYRQSLGQGLEFLIYFQGNSAPDKSGLPSDRFSAERTGGSVSTLTIQRTQQEDSAVYLCASSPLGTGAREKLFFGSGTQLSVL.

This chain connects TRBV25-1 to TRBJ2-5; 12 bases fit TRBD2. The V and J ends lost 0 bases and 5 bases, in that order; junction bases with no gene match: 4. In germline, CDR1 is MGHDK, CDR2 SYGVNS. This CDR3 has 16 residues. CDR3 bases: TGTGCCAGCAGTGAATATCGCCTAGCGGGAGGGGAGACCCAGTACTTC. Protein sequence: CASSEYRLAGGETQYF.

The chain combines TRBV27 with TRBJ1-2; D is unresolved. V dropped 4 bases and J dropped 0 bases, with 12 bases sitting between them. The CDR3 loop spans 15 amino acids. Germline CDR1 MNHEY, CDR2 SMNVEV (reference sequence). The CDR3 loop reads CASSSRLRANYGYTF. CDR3 in DNA: TGTGCCAGCAGTTCCCGTCTACGAGCTAACTATGGCTACACCTTC.